Shown below are 5 T cell receptor beta chains from a single sample sequenced in a study of HIV-infected children after antiretroviral therapy interruption. RNA-based 3' RACE libraries used unique molecular identifiers. TCRdb fed the 3' RACE reads into MiXCR, producing one record per CDR3 protein. Here the sample spans about 86,000 distinct CDR3 sequences, under 8% being singletons. Treatment given: PENTA 11 planned treatment interruption arm or continuous ART arm. The sample consisted of CD45RA+ CD4+ T cells from PBMCs, pooled from several time points, taken from a donor given antiretroviral therapy, either interrupted or continuous. The subset denotes: naive CD4+ CD45RA+ CD45RO- T cells. Every receptor here comes from a pool of human donors with HIV.

Many counts were recorded for this clonotype. This chain connects TRBV23-1 to TRBJ1-1; D is unresolved. TRBV23-1 is assigned to the ORF class and has an uncertain function. V was cut by 0 bases and J by 2 bases, with 13 bases left in between. CDR3 length equals 16 residues. The CDR3 is CASSQSSTQVNTEAFF. DNA for the CDR3: TGCGCCAGCAGTCAATCCAGCACCCAAGTTAACACTGAAGCTTTCTTT.

The table lists this clonotype with many counts. V usage is TRBV4-2 and J usage is TRBJ1-3, with D tentatively TRBD1 (5 bases). The V gene's germline CDR1 is LGHNA and CDR2 YNFKEQ. CDR3 length: 16 residues. V lost 4 bases and J 2 bases, leaving 15 bases between the germline ends. The CDR3 loop is CASSPSVGGTGNTIYF. CDR3 bases: TGTGCCAGCAGCCCCTCGGTGGGGGGTACTGGAAACACCATATATTTT.

This clonotype was detected only a few times. The chain combines TRBV11-2 with TRBJ1-1; D is undetermined. The V gene's germline CDR1 is SGHAT and CDR2 FQNNGV. Trimming took 6 bases from V and 2 from J, leaving 7 bases between them. The CDR3 covers 12 residues. The CDR3 coding sequence is TGTGCCAGCAGGGCCCTCAACACTGAAGCTTTCTTT. It translates to CASRALNTEAFF.

This clonotype has at least ten counts. This sequence joins TRBV12-3 or TRBV12-4 and TRBJ2-5; D not certain. Trimming pared 3 bases from V and 7 bases from J, leaving 6 bases between. The CDR3 is made up of 11 amino acids. CDR3 residues: CASSLRGTQYF. Written as DNA, the CDR3 is TGTGCCAGCAGTTTGAGAGGGACCCAGTACTTC.

In its sample, this clonotype was seen many times. The gene calls are TRBV9 and TRBJ2-6; D unclear. Germline V gene lookup returns CDR1 SGDLS and CDR2 YYNGEE. The CDR3 is 15 amino acids. The germline V and J ends were trimmed by 2 bases and 1 base, with 7 bases remaining between them. Here the CDR3 reads CASSVAPSGANVLTF. CDR3 in DNA: TGTGCCAGCAGCGTGGCCCCTTCTGGGGCCAACGTCCTGACTTTC.